This T cell receptor (beta chain) appears in the sequencing data of a study of T-cell memory formation after mild COVID-19. Study overall: Largely, the TCR clusters proved donor specific. Broader study findings: Contracting clones localized mainly to CM and EM when CD4+ and mainly to EMRA when CD8+. The pre-infection memory compartment contained some responding clones, suggesting cross-reactive memory joined.

TCRalpha and TCRbeta libraries used 5'RACE with constant-segment primers and UMIs. One entry per CDR3 protein results from TCRdb running MiXCR on the 5' RACE reads. The sample contains 260,000 or so distinct CDR3 sequences, 16% of which appear only once. With respect to this clonotype: Its target is unknown.

Trimming cost V 3 bases and J 8 bases, with 13 bases left between them. The CDR3 contains 14 residues. The sequence came from a man younger than 35 who had mild COVID-19 (a few samples of this study predate the infection). Cell type and time point are not known. Sequenced sample: PBMCs or a T cell subset sorted from them (not recorded which). The chain uses TRBV12-3 or TRBV12-4 and TRBJ1-4, with a weak D call TRBD1 (5 bases). This CDR3 is CASSLWGIGEKLFF. The CDR3 DNA reads as TGTGCCAGCAGTTTGTGGGGGATTGGGGAAAAACTGTTTTTT.